This is a list of T cell receptor beta chains from one sample in a study of shared clonotypes between healthy human individuals. Data came from immunoSEQ multiplex PCR; TCRdb stores just in-frame clones and leaves some out. The sample holds some 2.3 million clones, 80% to 95% seen once. Sequencing input: naive CD4+ T cells from PBMCs. The receptor set was obtained from a young man in good health. Some clones in this sample may be carry-over from other donors' samples. CDR3s include the opening cysteine and the closing phenylalanine or tryptophan.

V gene	J gene	CDR3 protein
TRBV5-1	TRBJ2-3	CASSSVANFQWYTDTQYF
TRBV4-2	TRBJ1-2	CASGPIEYFSGYTF
TRBV28	TRBJ1-1	CASRKLGPGGTEAFF
TRBV28	TRBJ1-3	CASSLISNRFSGNTIYF
TRBV30	TRBJ2-3	CAWTVGRMNTQYF
TRBV19	TRBJ1-1	CASSRGRGLNTEAFF
TRBV4-1	TRBJ2-1	CASSQGERRVYNEQFF
TRBV7-6	TRBJ1-1	CASSRDRGGTEAFF
TRBV5-1	TRBJ2-7	CASSWTSGSGEQYF
TRBV29-1	TRBJ2-7	CSVTVESAQYF
TRBV5-4	TRBJ2-5	CASSFGSDQETQYF
TRBV30	TRBJ2-3	CAWSVHGGDTQYF
TRBV7-6	TRBJ1-1	CASSSPFGSTNTEAFF
TRBV28	TRBJ1-5	CASRERDQPQHF
TRBV5-1	TRBJ2-1	CASSLAVESEQFF
TRBV5-1	TRBJ2-1	CASSLVLAGGYNEQFF
TRBV2	TRBJ1-5	CASSFGGQGVQPQHF
TRBV7-9	TRBJ2-1	CASSVTSGRADEQFF
TRBV4-3	TRBJ2-3	CASSRGPNGDTQYF
TRBV18	TRBJ1-5	CASSPTNTGGLQPQHF
TRBV5-1	TRBJ2-7	CASSLEGSFYEQYF
TRBV11-2	TRBJ2-7	CASSPQSGEQYF
TRBV5-1	TRBJ1-4	CASSLAATGRQEKLFF
TRBV4-3	TRBJ1-2	CASSQDAPRRNYGYTF
TRBV18	TRBJ2-7	CASSPTSGETYEQYF
TRBV7-9	TRBJ1-1	CASILPQGPEAFF
TRBV28	TRBJ2-1	CASSLSRSGSYNEQFF
TRBV18	TRBJ1-1	CASSPFEVNTEAFF
TRBV28	TRBJ2-4	CASSLPLGGAKNIQYF
TRBV7-3	TRBJ2-7	CASSSSGQGFEEQYF
TRBV15	TRBJ1-1	CATSRVGIEAFF
TRBV7-2	TRBJ2-7	CASSWDPAYEQYF
TRBV7-2	TRBJ2-7	CASGPWSGRIDEQYF
TRBV12-5	TRBJ2-5	CASGPTPGETQYF
TRBV2	TRBJ2-2	CASSDTGRTTTGELFF
TRBV18	TRBJ1-1	CASSPYQGQDTEAFF
TRBV4-2	TRBJ2-5	CASSRQQKQETQYF
TRBV18	TRBJ2-7	CASSPWLAENYEQYF
TRBV5-6	TRBJ1-1	CASSLGDRSWGTEAFF
TRBV29-1	TRBJ1-1	CSVEGDTEAFF
TRBV4-2	TRBJ2-3	CASSTLAGGSRTDTQYF
TRBV7-7	TRBJ2-2	CASSLVTGTGELFF
TRBV5-5	TRBJ2-7	CASSFGTYEQYF
TRBV7-9	TRBJ2-7	CASSPASQPYAEQYF
TRBV7-3	TRBJ1-2	CASSMGPGSYGYTF
TRBV9	TRBJ1-4	CASSPREGAAEKLFF
TRBV28	TRBJ1-2	CASSPVLLVLGYTF
TRBV4-1	TRBJ2-1	CASSQDGLAGPSYNEQFF
TRBV28	TRBJ2-7	CASSNYRGPTYEQYF
TRBV11-2	TRBJ2-1	CASSFGTQSYNEQFF
TRBV5-1	TRBJ2-1	CASSLGWTEYNEQFF
TRBV30	TRBJ2-5	CAWNSGVATQYF
TRBV9	TRBJ1-1	CASSVGTGMNTEAFF
TRBV6-6	TRBJ1-5	CASVPVNSNQPQHF
TRBV7-9	TRBJ2-3	CASSSIGTDTQYF
TRBV29-1	TRBJ1-1	CSVRNRQDLNTEAFF
TRBV9	TRBJ1-1	CASRQQGANTEAFF
TRBV19	TRBJ1-5	CASSTPPGTASNQPQHF